The present T cell receptor beta chain was sequenced within a study of shared T cell receptors in the human thymus. Assay: immunoSEQ multiplex PCR; the TCRdb copy retains only in-frame clones and omits some. The table includes 700,000 or so clones, approximately 85% detected once. V was clipped by 5 bases and J by 1 base, with 9 bases between them. The V gene's germline CDR1 is SGHRS and CDR2 YFSETQ. This CDR3 has 13 residues. This same sample was also part of a study on human thymus T cells. That report adds: Thymus tissue was removed during corrective cardiac surgery.

Material: thymocytes. The J gene is TRBJ1-1, the V gene TRBV5-1; TRBD1 is a possible D gene (5 bases). The sequence was collected from a girl under two years old with a congenital heart defect. The CDR3 coding sequence is TGCGCCAGCAGAGGGGTAGCGAACACTGAAGCTTTCTTT. Residues: CASRGVANTEAFF.